This T cell receptor beta chain was observed in a study of blood T cell repertoires in COVID-19. Looked up from germline, CDR1 is MGHDK and CDR2 is SYGVNS. CDR3 length: 13 residues. Trimming left V 10 bases short and J 3 bases short, with 16 bases between. Profiling relied on immunoSEQ multiplex PCR, and the TCRdb table lists in-frame clones only, not all of them. The sample lists some 370,000 clones, more than 70% seen once, with 0.95% to 1.5% in the top ten. This sequence originates from a man aged 40-55 years with acute or convalescent COVID-19. This chain uses TRBV25-1 with TRBJ2-7, with D possibly matching TRBD1 (6 bases). The sample was peripheral blood. CDR3 DNA: TGTGCCACTTCACAGGGAGCTCGCTACGAGCAGTACTTC. It encodes CATSQGARYEQYF.